The clone carrying this T cell receptor (beta chain) was detected only a few times. Trimming cost V 8 bases and J 1 base, with 17 bases left between them. This CDR3 comprises 15 residues. CDR1 and CDR2 from the germline V gene are MNHEY and SVGAGI. These data are taken from a study of radiotherapy plus CTLA-4 blockade in lung cancer. The protocol was immunoSEQ multiplex PCR, while the TCRdb copy is restricted to in-frame clones and leaves out a portion. This sample carries 15,000 or so clones, less than 75% of them seen once, and the ten largest clones take about half. This receptor was obtained from a human donor with non-small cell lung cancer whose response to radiotherapy plus ipilimumab could not be evaluated. The sequencing used peripheral blood, collected from a patient treated with radiotherapy plus ipilimumab. V and J are TRBV6-5 and TRBJ1-1; D is possibly TRBD1 (6 bases). This CDR3 is CASARSGRGNTEAFF. As DNA, the CDR3 is TGTGCCAGCGCTAGGTCGGGCAGGGGGAACACTGAAGCTTTCTTT.